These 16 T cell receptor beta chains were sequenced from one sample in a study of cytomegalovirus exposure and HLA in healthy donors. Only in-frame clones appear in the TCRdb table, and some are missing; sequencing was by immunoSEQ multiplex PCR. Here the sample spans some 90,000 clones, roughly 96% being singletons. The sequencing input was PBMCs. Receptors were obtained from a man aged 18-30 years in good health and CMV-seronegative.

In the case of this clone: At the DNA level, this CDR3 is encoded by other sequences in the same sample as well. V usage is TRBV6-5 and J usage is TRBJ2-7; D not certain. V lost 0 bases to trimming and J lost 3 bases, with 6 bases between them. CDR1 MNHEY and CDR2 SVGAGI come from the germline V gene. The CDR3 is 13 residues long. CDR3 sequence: CASSYSADYEQYV. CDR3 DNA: TGTGCCAGCAGTTACTCTGCGGACTACGAGCAGTACGTC.

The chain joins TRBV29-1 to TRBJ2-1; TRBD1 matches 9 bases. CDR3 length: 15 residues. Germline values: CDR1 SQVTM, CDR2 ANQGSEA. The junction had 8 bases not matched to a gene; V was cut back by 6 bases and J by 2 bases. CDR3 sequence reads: CSVKKTGGTYNEQFF. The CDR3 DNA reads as TGCAGCGTAAAAAAGACAGGGGGGACCTACAATGAGCAGTTCTTC.

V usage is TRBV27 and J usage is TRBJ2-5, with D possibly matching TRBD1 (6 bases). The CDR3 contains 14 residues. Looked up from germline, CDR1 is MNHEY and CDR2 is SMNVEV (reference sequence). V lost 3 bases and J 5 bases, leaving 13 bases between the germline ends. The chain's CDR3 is CASSLNRATETQYF. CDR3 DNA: TGTGCCAGCAGTTTGAACAGGGCCACGGAGACCCAGTACTTC.

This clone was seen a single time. The CDR3 bases are TGTGCCAGTAGTATAGATGGGGCCAGGGGAGCTAATGAAAAACTGTTTTTT. Residues: CASSIDGARGANEKLFF. The V gene is TRBV19, the J gene TRBJ1-4, with D possibly matching TRBD1 (6 bases). V was trimmed by 0 bases and J by 3 bases, leaving 14 bases between them. Germline CDR1 reads LNHDA; CDR2 reads SQIVND (reference sequence). This CDR3 has 17 amino acids.

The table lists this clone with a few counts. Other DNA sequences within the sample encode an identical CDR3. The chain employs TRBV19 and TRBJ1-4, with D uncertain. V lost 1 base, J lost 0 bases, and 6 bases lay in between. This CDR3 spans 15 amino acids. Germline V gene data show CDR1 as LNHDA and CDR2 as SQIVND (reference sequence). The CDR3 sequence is CASSIVGATNEKLFF. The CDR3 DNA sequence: TGTGCCAGTAGTATAGTGGGCGCAACTAATGAAAAACTGTTTTTT.

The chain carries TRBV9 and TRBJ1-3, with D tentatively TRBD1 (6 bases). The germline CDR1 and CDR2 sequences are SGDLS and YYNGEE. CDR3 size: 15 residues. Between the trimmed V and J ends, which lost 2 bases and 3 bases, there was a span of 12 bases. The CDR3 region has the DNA TGTGCCAGCAGCGTGACAGGTTCTTTTGGAAACACCATATATTTT. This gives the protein CASSVTGSFGNTIYF.

This CDR3 reads CASSYPRDTEAFF. CDR3 nucleotide sequence: TGTGCCAGCAGTTACCCGCGAGACACTGAAGCTTTCTTT. The rearrangement joins TRBV6-6 to TRBJ1-1; D is uncertain. CDR1 is MNHNY, CDR2 SVGAGI, per germline (reference sequence). V was cut by 2 bases and J by 3 bases, with 7 bases left in between. The CDR3 runs to 13 residues.

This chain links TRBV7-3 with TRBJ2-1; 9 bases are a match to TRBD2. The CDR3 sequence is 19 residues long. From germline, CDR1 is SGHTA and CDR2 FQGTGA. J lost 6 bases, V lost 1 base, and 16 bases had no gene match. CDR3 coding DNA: TGTGCCAGCAGCTTAAGGTTGAATTTGGGCGGGAGGGCCCTCAATGAGCAGTTCTTC. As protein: CASSLRLNLGGRALNEQFF.

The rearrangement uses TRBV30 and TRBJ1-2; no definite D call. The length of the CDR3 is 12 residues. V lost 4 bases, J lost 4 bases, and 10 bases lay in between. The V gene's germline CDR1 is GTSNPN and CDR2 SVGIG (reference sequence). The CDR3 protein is CAWNGGPYGYTF. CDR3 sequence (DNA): TGTGCCTGGAATGGAGGCCCCTATGGCTACACCTTC. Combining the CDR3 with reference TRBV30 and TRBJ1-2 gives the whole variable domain SQTIHQWPATLVQPVGSPLSLECTVEGTSNPNLYWYRQAAGRGLQLLFYSVGIGQISSEVPQNLSASRPQDRQFILSSKKLLLSDSGFYLCAWNGGPYGYTFGSGTRLTVV.

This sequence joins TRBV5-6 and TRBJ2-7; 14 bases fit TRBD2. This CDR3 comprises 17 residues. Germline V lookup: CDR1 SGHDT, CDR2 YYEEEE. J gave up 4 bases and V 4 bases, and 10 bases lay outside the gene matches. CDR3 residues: CASSPRWGLAGVYEQYF. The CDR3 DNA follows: TGTGCCAGCAGCCCAAGGTGGGGACTAGCGGGAGTTTACGAGCAGTACTTC.

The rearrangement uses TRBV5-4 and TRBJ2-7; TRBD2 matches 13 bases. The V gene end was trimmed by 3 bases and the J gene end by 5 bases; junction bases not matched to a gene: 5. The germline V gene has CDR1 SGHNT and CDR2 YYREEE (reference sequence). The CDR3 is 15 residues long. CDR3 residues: CASSSTSGRRDEQYF. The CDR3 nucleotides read TGTGCCAGCAGCTCGACTAGCGGGAGGCGCGACGAGCAGTACTTC.

The CDR3 DNA sequence: TGTGCCAGCAGCATCCCACGAGGCGAGCAGTACGTC. Amino acids: CASSIPRGEQYV. This chain joins TRBV7-9 and TRBJ2-7; D gene uncertain. V gave up 5 bases and J gave up 6 bases, with 11 bases separating them. This CDR3 is 12 amino acids long. The germline gives CDR1 SEHNR, CDR2 FQNEAQ (reference sequence).

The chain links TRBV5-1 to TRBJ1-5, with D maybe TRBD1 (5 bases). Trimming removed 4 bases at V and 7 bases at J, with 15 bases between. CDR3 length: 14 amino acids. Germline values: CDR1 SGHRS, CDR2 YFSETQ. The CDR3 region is CASSSAGLGQPQHF. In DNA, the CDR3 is TGCGCCAGCAGCAGTGCAGGGTTAGGCCAGCCCCAGCATTTT.

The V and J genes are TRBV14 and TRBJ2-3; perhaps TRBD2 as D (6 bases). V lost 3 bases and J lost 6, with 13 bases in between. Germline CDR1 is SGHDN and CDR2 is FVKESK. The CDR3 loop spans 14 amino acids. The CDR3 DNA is TGTGCCAGCAGCCAGGCTAGCGTTGGGGATACGCAGTATTTT. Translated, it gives CASSQASVGDTQYF.

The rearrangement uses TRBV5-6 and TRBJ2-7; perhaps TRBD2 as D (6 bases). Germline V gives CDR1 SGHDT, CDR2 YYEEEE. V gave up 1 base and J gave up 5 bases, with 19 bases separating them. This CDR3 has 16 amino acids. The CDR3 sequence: CASSLFTGIAVNEQYF. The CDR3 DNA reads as TGTGCCAGCAGCTTGTTCACTGGGATAGCGGTCAACGAGCAGTACTTC.

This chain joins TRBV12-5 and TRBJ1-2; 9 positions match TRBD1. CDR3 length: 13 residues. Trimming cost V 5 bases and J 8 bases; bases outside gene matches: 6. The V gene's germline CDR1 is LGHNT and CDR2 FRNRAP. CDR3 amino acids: CASGAGTGRGYTF. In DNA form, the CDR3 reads TGTGCTAGTGGTGCCGGGACAGGGAGAGGCTACACCTTC.